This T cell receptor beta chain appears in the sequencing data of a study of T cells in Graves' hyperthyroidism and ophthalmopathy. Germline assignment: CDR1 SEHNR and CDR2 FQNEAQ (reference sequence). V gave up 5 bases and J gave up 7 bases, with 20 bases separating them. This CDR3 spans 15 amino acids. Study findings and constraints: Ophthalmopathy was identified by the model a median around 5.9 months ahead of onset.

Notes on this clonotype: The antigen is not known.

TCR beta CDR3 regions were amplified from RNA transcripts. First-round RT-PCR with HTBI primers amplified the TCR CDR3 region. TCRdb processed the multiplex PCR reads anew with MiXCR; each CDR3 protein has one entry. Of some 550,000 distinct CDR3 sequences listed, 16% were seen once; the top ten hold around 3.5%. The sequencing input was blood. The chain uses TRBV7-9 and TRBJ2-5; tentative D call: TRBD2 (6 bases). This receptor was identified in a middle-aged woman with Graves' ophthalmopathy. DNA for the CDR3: TGTGCCAGCAGCCACCTCGAGAGGGCCGGGGGGACCCAGTACTTC. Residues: CASSHLERAGGTQYF.